A selection of T cell receptor beta chains follows, all from one sample in a study of cytomegalovirus exposure and HLA in healthy donors. The protocol was immunoSEQ multiplex PCR, while the TCRdb copy is restricted to in-frame clones and leaves out a portion. Among 100,000 to 150,000 clones listed, 65% to 90% were seen once. The specimen was PBMCs. These receptors were taken from a girl aged 2 to 10 in good health and CMV-seronegative. Both conserved end residues are part of each CDR3. D genes are given only for firm matches. Not all rows give a size; the values are once, few, many and, for expanded clones, a class.

V,D,J,size,DNA,CDR3
TRBV14,-,TRBJ2-7,-,TGTGCCAGCAGCCAAGACGGGGACTACGAGCAGTACTTC,CASSQDGDYEQYF
TRBV4-2,-,TRBJ2-3,-,TGTGCCAGCAGCCAAGACCTACAGGGCACAGATACGCAGTATTTT,CASSQDLQGTDTQYF
TRBV18,TRBD2,TRBJ2-3,-,TGTGCCAGCTCACCCGGGGCTAGCGGGTCGCAGTATTTT,CASSPGASGSQYF
TRBV5-4,-,TRBJ2-3,-,TGTGCCAGCAGCCCAATAAGAACAGGCAACACAGATACGCAGTATTTT,CASSPIRTGNTDTQYF
TRBV9,TRBD1,TRBJ1-1,-,TGTGCCAGCAGCGCCACAGGGGGCGTCACTGAAGCTTTCTTT,CASSATGGVTEAFF
TRBV6-1,-,TRBJ1-5,-,TGTGCCAGCAGACCACAGGGTAGCAATCAGCCCCAGCATTTT,CASRPQGSNQPQHF
TRBV2,TRBD2,TRBJ2-7,-,TGTGCCAGCACCACGAATAGCGGGAAGTACCTCGAGCAGTACTTC,CASTTNSGKYLEQYF
TRBV7-7,-,TRBJ1-5,-,TGTGCTAGCAGCTCCCAGGGATTTCATCAGCCCCAGCATTTT,CASSSQGFHQPQHF
TRBV7-2,TRBD1,TRBJ1-6,-,TGTGCCAGCAGAGGGGACAGCGAGAATTCACCCCTCCACTTT,CASRGDSENSPLHF
TRBV28,-,TRBJ2-6,-,TGTGCCAGCAGGACAGCAAGCCCCCTGCCTGGGGCCAACGTCCTGACTTTC,CASRTASPLPGANVLTF
TRBV9,-,TRBJ2-1,-,TGTGCCAGCAGCCTCCTTGGGCTACCCACTTACAATGAGCAGTTCTTC,CASSLLGLPTYNEQFF
TRBV4-1,TRBD2,TRBJ2-1,-,TGCGCCAGCAGCCAAGCGGAATCCTCTAGCGGCAATGAGCAGTTCTTC,CASSQAESSSGNEQFF
TRBV27,-,TRBJ2-3,-,TGTGCCAGCAGCTTAGGGGACATTAGCACAGATACGCAGTATTTT,CASSLGDISTDTQYF
TRBV19,-,TRBJ1-2,-,TGTGCCAGTAGTACGACAGAAATATATGGCTACACCTTC,CASSTTEIYGYTF
TRBV30,-,TRBJ2-1,few,TGTGCCTGGAGTCCTTGGACTAGGGGGGACAATGAGCAGTTCTTC,CAWSPWTRGDNEQFF
TRBV6-5,-,TRBJ2-7,-,TGTGCCAGCAGTTTTGGATACCGGACAGTGGGGGACGAGCAGTACTTC,CASSFGYRTVGDEQYF
TRBV6-6,TRBD1,TRBJ1-5,-,TGTGCCAGCAGCCGAGGACAGGTGGGTATGGATCAGCCCCAGCATTTT,CASSRGQVGMDQPQHF
TRBV19,TRBD2,TRBJ2-1,-,TGTGCCAGTAGTATAGAAGCGGGGAACTCCTACAATGAGCAGTTCTTC,CASSIEAGNSYNEQFF
TRBV7-2,TRBD1,TRBJ2-2,-,TGTGCCAGCAGCAGACAGGGAACCGGGGAGCTGTTTTTT,CASSRQGTGELFF
TRBV6-1,TRBD2,TRBJ2-7,-,TGTGCCAGCAGTGGACAGACTAGCGGCTTAAACTACGAGCAGTACTTC,CASSGQTSGLNYEQYF
TRBV7-2,-,TRBJ2-5,-,TGTGCCAGCAGCACACGGGGGACCGAAGAGACCCAGTACTTC,CASSTRGTEETQYF
TRBV7-2,-,TRBJ2-3,-,TGTGCCAGCAGCCCTTTCGACTTCGAGGGAGATACGCAGTATTTT,CASSPFDFEGDTQYF
TRBV5-6,TRBD2,TRBJ2-7,-,TGTGCCAGCAGCTCTAACCGGGACTATGTTACCTACGAGCAGTACTTC,CASSSNRDYVTYEQYF
TRBV7-6,TRBD2,TRBJ2-5,-,TGTGCCAGCAGCTTAGCTTTGGTAGCGGGAGGCGGGGAGACCCAGTACTTC,CASSLALVAGGGETQYF
TRBV11-2,TRBD2,TRBJ2-7,-,TGTGCCAGCAGTCCCGGGACTAGCGGGACTCACGAGCAGTACTTC,CASSPGTSGTHEQYF
TRBV6-1,-,TRBJ2-5,-,TGTGCCAGCTCTGGGGCCCTAGTAGCCCAGTACTTC,CASSGALVAQYF
TRBV9,TRBD1,TRBJ1-5,-,TGTGCCAGCAACAAGGGACAGGGCAATCAGCCCCAGCATTTT,CASNKGQGNQPQHF
TRBV5-4,-,TRBJ1-3,-,TGTGCCAGCAGCTTACAGGGAGATTACTCTGGAAACACCATATATTTT,CASSLQGDYSGNTIYF
TRBV6-6,-,TRBJ1-6,-,TGTGCCAGCACAAGTCGGGACGCGGGAATATCACCCCTCCACTTT,CASTSRDAGISPLHF
TRBV6-5,TRBD1,TRBJ2-1,-,TGTGCCAGCTCTAGGGACAGGGGGCTCGATGAGCAGTTCTTC,CASSRDRGLDEQFF
TRBV7-2,-,TRBJ2-7,-,TGTGCCAGCAGCTTAGTAACAGGTCGCAGATCCTACGAGCAGTACTTC,CASSLVTGRRSYEQYF
TRBV27,TRBD2,TRBJ2-7,-,TGTGCCAGCAGTTTAATTACTAGCGGGAGGGACGAGCAGTACTTC,CASSLITSGRDEQYF
TRBV4-2,TRBD1,TRBJ2-7,-,TGTGCCAGCAGCCAAGGATACGGACAGGGTTCCTACGAGCAGTACTTC,CASSQGYGQGSYEQYF
TRBV7-9,TRBD2,TRBJ2-2,-,TGTGCCAGCAGCGACACCGGGACTAGCGTCACCGGGGAGCTGTTTTTT,CASSDTGTSVTGELFF
TRBV6-1,-,TRBJ2-7,-,TGTGCCAGCAGTGACAGGGAGGCGGACGAGCAGTACTTC,CASSDREADEQYF
TRBV19,TRBD1,TRBJ2-5,-,TGTGCCAGTAGTGACAGGGAAATGGGAGAGACCCAGTACTTC,CASSDREMGETQYF
TRBV7-8,-,TRBJ2-7,-,TGTGCCAGCAGCCTCGGACAAATCAGGGGCTACGAGCAGTACTTC,CASSLGQIRGYEQYF
TRBV6-5,TRBD1,TRBJ1-5,-,TGTGCCAGCAGCCTGACCGGGACAGGGGGATGGCCCCAGCATTTT,CASSLTGTGGWPQHF
TRBV30,TRBD1,TRBJ1-5,-,TGTGCCTGGAGTGGCCCGACAGGGAGCAATCAGCCCCAGCATTTT,CAWSGPTGSNQPQHF
TRBV29-1,-,TRBJ2-7,-,TGCAGCGTTGAGTTGGGGACACCTAGCCACGAGCAGTACTTC,CSVELGTPSHEQYF
TRBV4-1,-,TRBJ2-2,-,TGCGCCAGCAGCCAAGATCCTCGTTCCGGGGAGCTGTTTTTT,CASSQDPRSGELFF